One and the same sample provided the 8 T cell receptor beta chains below, sequenced in a study of identical twins. TCRdb ran MiXCR on the 5' RACE reads and lists one entry per CDR3 protein. This table has 430,000 or so distinct CDR3 sequences, 20% to 25% appearing once. These data also formed part of another study, on T cells expressing NK-cell markers.

The specimen sequenced was CD4+ T cells sorted from blood. These receptors were taken from a woman aged 18-29 years in good health.

The gene calls are TRBV20-1 and TRBJ2-1; D possibly corresponds to TRBD2 (7 bases). The CDR3 contains 12 residues. Per germline, CDR1 DFQATT and CDR2 SNEGSKA (reference sequence). Trimming shortened V by 3 bases and J by 8 bases, and 11 bases separated the two germline ends. The CDR3 nucleotides read TGCAGTGCTAGGAGGGGGGGAGATGAGCAGTTCTTC. Translated: CSARRGGDEQFF.

There are a few counts of this clonotype. The chain employs TRBV20-1 and TRBJ2-3, with 10 bases that match TRBD1. The CDR3 is made up of 14 amino acids. Germline-derived CDR1 and CDR2 are DFQATT and SNEGSKA (reference sequence). V lost 5 bases and J lost 3; bases outside the gene matches: 5. CDR3 nucleotide sequence: TGCAGTGCTGGGACAGGGGAGGGAACAGATACGCAGTATTTT. Residues: CSAGTGEGTDTQYF.

In its sample, this clonotype was seen a few times. The chain has TRBV27 and TRBJ2-2; D is unclear. The V end was cut by 3 bases, the J end by 6 bases, with 11 bases between. The CDR3 consists of 14 residues. Looked up from germline, CDR1 is MNHEY and CDR2 is SMNVEV (reference sequence). CDR3 loop: CASSLQKVAGELFF. In nucleotides, the CDR3 is TGTGCCAGCAGTTTGCAAAAGGTCGCCGGGGAGCTGTTTTTT.

The table lists this clonotype with a few counts. The rearrangement links TRBV12-3 or TRBV12-4 to TRBJ2-2; tentative D call: TRBD2 (6 bases). The CDR3 loop spans 14 amino acids. V shed 7 bases and J shed 3 bases, with 12 bases lying between them. CDR3 residues: CASKTGRYTGELFF. Here the CDR3 DNA reads TGTGCCAGCAAGACCGGGAGATACACCGGGGAGCTGTTTTTT.

This clonotype has just one count. The rearrangement joins TRBV12-3 or TRBV12-4 to TRBJ2-7, with a weak D call TRBD2 (5 bases). Trimming cost V 3 bases and J 3 bases, with 12 bases left between them. This CDR3 contains 14 residues. As DNA, the CDR3 is TGTGCCAGCAGTTTCGGTGGAGGAATCTACGAGCAGTACTTC. The encoded protein is CASSFGGGIYEQYF.

At least ten counts were recorded for this clonotype. The CDR3 DNA sequence: TGTGCCAGCAGCTTAGACAGGAATGAGCAGTTCTTC. As protein: CASSLDRNEQFF. The chain combines TRBV11-2 with TRBJ2-1; D unclear. The CDR3 loop spans 12 amino acids. Germline loops: CDR1 SGHAT, CDR2 FQNNGV. Trimming cost V 0 bases and J 7 bases, with 4 bases left between them.

This clonotype was recorded a few times. V and J are TRBV6-1 and TRBJ2-7; D might be TRBD1 or TRBD2, each matching 5 bases. Germline values: CDR1 MNHNS, CDR2 SASEGT. The CDR3 is 15 amino acids. V lost 2 bases and J 2 bases, leaving 13 bases between the germline ends. CDR3 bases: TGTGCCAGCAGTGAACCGGGGCAGTATACCTACGAGCAGTACTTC. It is translated as CASSEPGQYTYEQYF.

The V gene is TRBV21-1, the J gene TRBJ2-7; the table's D call, TRBD2, was not checked against the DNA. TRBV21-1 is classified as a pseudogene. The CDR3 has 20 amino acids. The CDR3 sequence: CASSKVQTSGGLGGPYEQYF. The CDR3 nucleotides are TGTGCCAGCAGCAAAGTCCAGACTAGCGGAGGCCTCGGGGGACCCTACGAGCAGTACTTC.